Below, 7 T cell receptor beta chains from the same sample are listed, as sequenced in a study of OX40 agonist ivuxolimab in advanced cancers. Data came from immunoSEQ multiplex PCR; TCRdb stores just in-frame clones and leaves some out. This table holds about 35,000 clones, around 80% found once. Sequencing used CD4+ or CD8+ T cells sorted from blood, obtained in a trial of the OX40 agonist ivuxolimab. These receptors all stem from an adult with an advanced solid tumor such as melanoma, head and neck, liver or kidney cancer.

This chain links TRBV7-2 with TRBJ1-6; D is ambiguous. Trimming left V 1 base short and J 7 bases short, with 8 bases between. Germline assignment: CDR1 SGHTA and CDR2 FQGNSA. The CDR3 length is 14 residues. As DNA, the CDR3 is TGTGCCAGCAGCTTAGGGAGCTGGAATTCACCCCTCCACTTT. It specifies CASSLGSWNSPLHF.

This clone was counted between two and nine times. This chain connects TRBV27 to TRBJ1-2; D gene ambiguous. V was clipped by 3 bases and J by 7 bases, with 12 bases between them. The CDR3 has 13 amino acids. Germline loops: CDR1 MNHEY, CDR2 SMNVEV (reference sequence). In DNA form, the CDR3 reads TGTGCCAGCAGTTTCGGCGTGGGAAGTGGCTACACCTTC. This gives the protein CASSFGVGSGYTF.

J is TRBJ1-6 and V is TRBV2; a weak D match, TRBD1 (5 bases). CDR1 is SNHLY, CDR2 FYNNEI, per germline. V was pared by 3 bases and J by 11 bases, with 11 bases between. CDR3 size: 13 residues. CDR3 sequence reads: CASSDGPGAPLHF. The CDR3 nucleotides read TGTGCCAGCAGTGACGGACCGGGGGCACCCCTCCACTTT.

The rearrangement uses TRBV6-5 and TRBJ1-2; D is ambiguous. CDR3 length equals 14 residues. Trimming stripped 0 bases from V and 4 bases from J, with 9 bases between. Germline V gene sequence: CDR1 MNHEY, CDR2 SVGAGI. The CDR3 DNA reads as TGTGCCAGCAGTTACTCTTGGACGGGCTATGGCTACACCTTC. Translating gives CASSYSWTGYGYTF.

The chain couples TRBV5-6 to TRBJ1-6; a possible D gene is TRBD1 (6 bases). The ends were cut back, 7 bases at V and 5 bases at J, with 13 bases in the middle. Germline CDR1 and CDR2: SGHDT and YYEEEE. This CDR3 comprises 14 residues. The CDR3 nucleotides read TGTGCCAGCGGGGGGGAGGGGGATAATTCACCCCTCCACTTT. It specifies CASGGEGDNSPLHF.

V and J are TRBV5-4 and TRBJ2-2, with 7 bases fitting TRBD1. V shed 0 bases, J shed 1 base, and the junction held 9 bases outside the gene matches. The CDR3 length is 18 residues. Germline CDR1 and CDR2: SGHNT and YYREEE (reference sequence). As DNA, the CDR3 is TGTGCCAGCAGCTTGGGATATCGTCGGACAGGGAACACCGGGGAGCTGTTTTTT. Translating gives CASSLGYRRTGNTGELFF.

This clone showed up just once. The J gene is TRBJ1-2, the V gene TRBV10-3; D call uncertain. With 6 bases removed from V and 1 base from J, the gap between germline ends came to 9 bases. Germline CDR1 and CDR2: ENHRY and SYGVKD. There are 13 residues in the CDR3. The CDR3 DNA sequence: TGTGCCATCAGGCGGGAAGGTAACTATGGCTACACCTTC. It codes for CAIRREGNYGYTF.